This TCR beta chain originates from a study of CD8+ T cells in alopecia areata. Background on the study: Treated patients swallowed 5 to 10 mg of oral tofacitinib twice daily. Tofacitinib lasted 6 to 18 months, then 6 months off drug.

PBMCs provided sorted CD4+ and CD8+ T cells. Study findings and constraints: Clonality in lesional scalp, especially alopecia totalis/universalis, exceeded that of normal scalp.

Extracted from the samples, RNA was reverse transcribed into cDNA to serve as the sequencing template. Assay used: immunoSEQ multiplex PCR; TCRdb lists only in-frame clones, some missing. The sample consists of approximately 180,000 clones, 50% to 70% of them appearing once. This clone was counted a few times. The antigen is unknown. The ends were cut back, 6 bases at V and 5 bases at J, with 13 bases in the middle. The germline CDR1 and CDR2 sequences are LNHDA and SQIVND (reference sequence). The CDR3 runs to 14 residues. This chain connects TRBV19 to TRBJ2-2, with D maybe TRBD1 (5 bases). The input for sequencing was CD4+ T cells sorted from blood, taken at week 0. The receptor comes from a human donor with alopecia areata. CDR3 in DNA: TGTGCCAGTAGAAGCAGGGTTGGTACCGGGGAGCTGTTTTTT. This sequence encodes CASRSRVGTGELFF.